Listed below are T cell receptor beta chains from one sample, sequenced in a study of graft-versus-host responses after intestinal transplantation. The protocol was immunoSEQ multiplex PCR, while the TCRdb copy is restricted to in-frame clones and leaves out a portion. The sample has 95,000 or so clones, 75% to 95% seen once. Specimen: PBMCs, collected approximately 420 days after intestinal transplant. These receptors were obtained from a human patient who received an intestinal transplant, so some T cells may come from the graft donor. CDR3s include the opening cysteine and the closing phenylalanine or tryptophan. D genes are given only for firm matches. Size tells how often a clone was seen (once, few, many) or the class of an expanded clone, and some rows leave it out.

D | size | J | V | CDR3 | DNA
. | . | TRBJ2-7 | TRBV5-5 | CASSFSSHVYEQYF | TGTGCCAGCAGCTTTTCCTCCCATGTCTACGAGCAGTACTTC
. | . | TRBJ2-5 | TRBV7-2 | CASRRTGDPETQYF | TGTGCCAGCAGACGGACCGGCGACCCAGAGACCCAGTACTTC
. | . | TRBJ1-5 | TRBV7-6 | CASSLVGGNRWRLKSSSQPQHF | TGTGCCAGCAGCTTAGTGGGGGGTAACAGGTGGAGGCTTAAATCTTCCAGCCAGCCCCAGCATTTT
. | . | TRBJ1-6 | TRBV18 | CASSPLSSYNSPLHF | TGTGCCAGCTCACCGCTGAGCTCCTATAATTCACCCCTCCACTTT
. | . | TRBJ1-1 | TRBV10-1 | CASSESGGGAAFF | TGCGCCAGCAGTGAGTCCGGGGGGGGCGCAGCTTTCTTT
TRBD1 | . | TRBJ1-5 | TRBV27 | CASSSLRTGVNQPQHF | TGTGCCAGCAGTTCCCTACGGACAGGAGTCAATCAGCCCCAGCATTTT
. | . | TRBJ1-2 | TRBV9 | CASSVHEGVNYGYTF | TGTGCCAGCAGCGTTCATGAGGGCGTGAACTATGGCTACACCTTC
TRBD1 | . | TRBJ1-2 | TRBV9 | CASSPRDRGSVDPNYGYTF | TGTGCCAGCAGCCCTAGAGACAGGGGCTCGGTGGATCCTAACTATGGCTACACCTTC
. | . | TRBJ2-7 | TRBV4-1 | CASSLDSSYEQYF | TGCGCCAGCAGCCTAGACAGCTCCTACGAGCAGTACTTC
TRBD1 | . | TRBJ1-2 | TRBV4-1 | CASSLEDRANGYTF | TGCGCCAGCAGCCTAGAGGACAGGGCCAATGGCTACACCTTC
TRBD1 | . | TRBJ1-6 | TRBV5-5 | CASSPGTGLGGKNSPLHF | TGTGCCAGCAGCCCCGGGACAGGGTTAGGGGGCAAGAATTCACCCCTCCACTTT
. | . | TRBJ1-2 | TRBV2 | CASSVKTDHGYTF | TGTGCCAGCAGTGTGAAAACGGACCATGGCTACACCTTC
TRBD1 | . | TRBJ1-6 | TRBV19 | CAREDRGRNSPLHF | TGTGCCAGAGAAGACAGGGGGCGTAATTCACCCCTCCACTTT
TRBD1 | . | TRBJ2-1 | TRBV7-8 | CASSPGTGASGEQFF | TGTGCCAGCAGCCCCGGGACAGGGGCTTCAGGTGAGCAGTTCTTC
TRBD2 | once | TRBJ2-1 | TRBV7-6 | CASSLLAGHNKQFF | TGTGCCAGCAGCTTACTAGCGGGCCACAATAAGCAGTTCTTC
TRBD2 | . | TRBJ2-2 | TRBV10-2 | CASSHPWTSGGYTNTGELFF | TGCGCCAGCAGTCACCCCTGGACTAGCGGGGGCTATACGAACACCGGGGAGCTGTTTTTT
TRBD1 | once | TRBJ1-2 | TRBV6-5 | CASGTGKGPNYGYTF | TGTGCCAGCGGGACAGGGAAGGGTCCTAACTATGGCTACACCTTC
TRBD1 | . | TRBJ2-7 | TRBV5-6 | CASSLGLTGHFRGYEQYF | TGTGCCAGCAGCTTGGGGTTGACAGGGCATTTCAGGGGGTACGAGCAGTACTTC
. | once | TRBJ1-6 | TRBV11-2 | CASSLEGSHNSPLHF | TGTGCCAGCAGCTTAGAAGGCTCCCATAATTCACCCCTCCACTTT
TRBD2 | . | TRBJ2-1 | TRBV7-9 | CASSTSLLSGDFYNEQFF | TGTGCCAGCAGCACCTCCCTCCTTAGCGGGGACTTCTACAATGAGCAGTTCTTC
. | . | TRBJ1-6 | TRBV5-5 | CASSLGGSYNSPLHF | TGTGCCAGCAGCTTGGGGGGGTCCTATAATTCACCCCTCCACTTT
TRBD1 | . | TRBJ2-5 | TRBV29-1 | CSVGQGNWETQYF | TGCAGCGTGGGACAGGGGAACTGGGAGACCCAGTACTTC
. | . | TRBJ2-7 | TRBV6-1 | CASIPRRDGYEQYF | TGTGCCAGCATTCCCCGCCGAGACGGTTACGAGCAGTACTTC
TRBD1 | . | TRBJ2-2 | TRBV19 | CATTGDRDTGELFF | TGTGCCACCACCGGGGACAGGGACACCGGGGAGCTGTTTTTT
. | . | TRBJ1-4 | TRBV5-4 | CASSLRAENEKLFF | TGTGCCAGCAGCTTGCGGGCGGAAAATGAAAAACTGTTTTTT
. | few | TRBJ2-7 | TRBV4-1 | CASSPSGGAGFYEQYF | TGCGCCAGCAGCCCGTCCGGGGGCGCGGGGTTCTACGAGCAGTACTTC
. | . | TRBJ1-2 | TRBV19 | CASIPRESNYGYTF | TGTGCCAGTATCCCCAGAGAATCTAACTATGGCTACACCTTC
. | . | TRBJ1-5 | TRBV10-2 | CASCPGQGSQPQHF | TGCGCCAGCTGTCCAGGGCAGGGGAGTCAGCCCCAGCATTTT
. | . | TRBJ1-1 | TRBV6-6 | CASSRMNTEAFF | TGTGCCAGCAGTCGGATGAACACTGAAGCTTTCTTT
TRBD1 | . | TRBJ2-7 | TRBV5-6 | CASSLISTGGGYEQYF | TGTGCCAGCAGCTTGATCTCCACAGGGGGCGGGTACGAGCAGTACTTC
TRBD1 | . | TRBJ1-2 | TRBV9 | CASSAKGTDSLGYTF | TGTGCCAGCAGCGCCAAGGGGACAGATTCGTTGGGCTACACCTTC
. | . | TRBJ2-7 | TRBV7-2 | CASSLIRGTPYEQYF | TGTGCCAGCAGCTTGATCAGGGGAACCCCTTACGAGCAGTACTTC
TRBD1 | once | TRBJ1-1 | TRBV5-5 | CASSPRTGGKMNTEAFF | TGTGCCAGCAGCCCCAGGACAGGGGGGAAAATGAACACTGAAGCTTTCTTT
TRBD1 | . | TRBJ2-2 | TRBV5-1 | CASSFWDRGPVGELFF | TGCGCCAGCAGCTTTTGGGACAGGGGGCCGGTCGGGGAGCTGTTTTTT
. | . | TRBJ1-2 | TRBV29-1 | CSGQVPYGYTF | TGCAGCGGACAGGTCCCCTATGGCTACACCTTC
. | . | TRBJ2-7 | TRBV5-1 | CASSLPQGESYEQYF | TGCGCCAGCAGCTTGCCCCAGGGAGAATCCTACGAGCAGTACTTC
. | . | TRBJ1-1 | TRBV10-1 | CASSSDPGRYTEAFF | TGCGCCAGCAGCTCGGACCCTGGGAGGTACACTGAAGCTTTCTTT
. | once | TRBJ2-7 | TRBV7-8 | CASSRLGGPYEQYF | TGTGCCAGCAGCCGGTTGGGGGGCCCCTACGAGCAGTACTTC
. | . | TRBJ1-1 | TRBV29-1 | CSVEGDTNTEAFF | TGCAGCGTTGAGGGGGACACGAACACTGAAGCTTTCTTT
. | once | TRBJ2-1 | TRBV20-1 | CSVREVLAQFF | TGCAGTGTAAGGGAAGTGCTGGCCCAGTTCTTC
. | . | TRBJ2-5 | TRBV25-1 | CASSDPWGGETQYF | TGTGCCAGCAGTGATCCTTGGGGCGGGGAGACCCAGTACTTC
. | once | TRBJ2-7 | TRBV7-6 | CASSEPGTLYF | TGTGCCAGCAGCGAACCCGGGACGTTGTACTTC
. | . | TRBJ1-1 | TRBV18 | CASSGGENTEAFF | TGTGCCAGCTCAGGGGGCGAGAACACTGAAGCTTTCTTT
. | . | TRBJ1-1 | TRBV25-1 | CASEDGRGRGAFF | TGTGCCAGCGAGGATGGGAGGGGTCGAGGAGCTTTCTTT
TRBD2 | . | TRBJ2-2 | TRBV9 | CASSVGSGGAGELFF | TGTGCCAGCAGCGTGGGTAGCGGGGGTGCCGGGGAGCTGTTTTTT
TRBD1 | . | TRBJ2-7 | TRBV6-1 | CASTGGTGYEQYF | TGTGCCAGCACTGGAGGGACAGGTTACGAGCAGTACTTC
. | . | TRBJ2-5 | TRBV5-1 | CASSFGGTQETQYF | TGCGCCAGCAGCTTTGGTGGGACCCAAGAGACCCAGTACTTC
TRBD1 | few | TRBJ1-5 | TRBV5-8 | CASSLAGTGSQHF | TGTGCCAGCAGCTTGGCCGGGACAGGTTCCCAGCATTTT
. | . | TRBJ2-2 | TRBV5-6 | CASSLQGTGELFF | TGTGCCAGCAGCCTACAGGGCACCGGGGAGCTGTTTTTT
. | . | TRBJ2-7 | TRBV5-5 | CASSLGLPGKQYF | TGTGCCAGCAGCTTGGGGCTGCCGGGAAAGCAGTACTTC
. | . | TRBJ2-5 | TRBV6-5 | CASGLRYQETQYF | TGTGCCAGCGGGCTTCGGTACCAAGAGACCCAGTACTTC
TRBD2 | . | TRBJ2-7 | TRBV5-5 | CASSTASGSYEQYF | TGTGCCAGCAGCACCGCTAGCGGTTCCTACGAGCAGTACTTC
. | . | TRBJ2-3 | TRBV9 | CASSVGAAGTDTQYF | TGTGCCAGCAGCGTAGGTGCGGCGGGTACAGATACGCAGTATTTT
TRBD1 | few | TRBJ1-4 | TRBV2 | CASRTGGWDEKLFF | TGTGCCAGCAGGACAGGGGGATGGGATGAAAAACTGTTTTTT